Listed below are T cell receptor beta chains from one sample, sequenced in a study of shared clonotypes between healthy human individuals. Some clones are missing from TCRdb's copy, which holds only in-frame ones; the method was immunoSEQ multiplex PCR. The table lists some 2,000,000 clones, approximately 94% of them singletons, with 0.85% to 1.2% in the top ten. Sequenced material: naive CD8+ T cells sorted from blood. Source of these receptors: a man between 18 and 29 years old in good health. Both conserved end residues are part of each CDR3. Only some rows state a clone size, as once, few, many or a class for expanded clones.

CASNSGGQSYEQYF | TRBV27 | NA
CASSDPQSYNEQFF | TRBV2 | NA
CASSQRDRGSYEQYF | TRBV4-1 | NA
CASSLTGGHEQYF | TRBV7-6 | NA
CASSLTGVYEQYF | TRBV28 | NA
CASSFPTGEAGNTIYF | TRBV5-6 | once
CASSPRRGTGYEQYF | TRBV6-1 | NA
CASSRGAGEQYF | TRBV5-6 | few
CSVESGMNTEAFF | TRBV29-1 | few
CASGPGTSGKYEQYF | TRBV6-6 | NA
CASSYGERELFF | TRBV6-6 | NA